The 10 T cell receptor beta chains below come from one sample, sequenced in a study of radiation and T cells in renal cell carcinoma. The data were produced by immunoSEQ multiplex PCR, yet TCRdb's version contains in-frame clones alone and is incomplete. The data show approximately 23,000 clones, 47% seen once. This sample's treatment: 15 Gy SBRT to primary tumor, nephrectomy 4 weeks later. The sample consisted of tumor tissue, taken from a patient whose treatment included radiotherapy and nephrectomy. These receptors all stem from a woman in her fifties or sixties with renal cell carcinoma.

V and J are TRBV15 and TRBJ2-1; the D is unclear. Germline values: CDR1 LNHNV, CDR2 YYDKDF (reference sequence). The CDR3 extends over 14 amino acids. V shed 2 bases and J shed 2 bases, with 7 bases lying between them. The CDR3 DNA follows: TGTGCCACCAGCAGACCGGTAACCTACAATGAGCAGTTCTTC. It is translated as CATSRPVTYNEQFF.

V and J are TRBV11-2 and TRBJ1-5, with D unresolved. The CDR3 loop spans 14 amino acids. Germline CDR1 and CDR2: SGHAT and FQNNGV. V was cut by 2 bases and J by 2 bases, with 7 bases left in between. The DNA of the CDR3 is TGTGCCAGCAGCTTAAACAGCCGCAATCAGCCCCAGCATTTT. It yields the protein CASSLNSRNQPQHF.

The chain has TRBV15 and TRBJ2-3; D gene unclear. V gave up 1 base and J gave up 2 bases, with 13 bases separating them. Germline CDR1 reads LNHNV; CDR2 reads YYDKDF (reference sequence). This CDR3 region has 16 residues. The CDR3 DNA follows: TGTGCCACCAGCAGAGGAATCGGCAGATCCACAGATACGCAGTATTTT. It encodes CATSRGIGRSTDTQYF.

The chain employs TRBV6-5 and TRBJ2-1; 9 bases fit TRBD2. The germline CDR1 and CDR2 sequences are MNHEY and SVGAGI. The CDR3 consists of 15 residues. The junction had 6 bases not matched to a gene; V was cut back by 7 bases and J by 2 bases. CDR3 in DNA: TGTGCCAGCACCAATCGCGGGGGGGCCTACAATGAGCAGTTCTTC. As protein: CASTNRGGAYNEQFF.

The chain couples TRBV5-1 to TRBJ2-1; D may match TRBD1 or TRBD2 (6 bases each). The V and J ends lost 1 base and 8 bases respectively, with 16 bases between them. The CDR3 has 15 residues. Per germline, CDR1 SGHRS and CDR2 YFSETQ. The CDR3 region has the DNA TGCGCCAGCAGCTTGTCGGGGGCCCAGTTCGATGAGCAGTTCTTC. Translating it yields CASSLSGAQFDEQFF.

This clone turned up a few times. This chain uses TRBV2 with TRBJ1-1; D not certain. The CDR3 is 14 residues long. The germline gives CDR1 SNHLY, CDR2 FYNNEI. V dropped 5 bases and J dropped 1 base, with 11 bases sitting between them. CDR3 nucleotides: TGTGCCAGCAGTTTAAGGTTGGGGAACACTGAAGCTTTCTTT. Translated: CASSLRLGNTEAFF.

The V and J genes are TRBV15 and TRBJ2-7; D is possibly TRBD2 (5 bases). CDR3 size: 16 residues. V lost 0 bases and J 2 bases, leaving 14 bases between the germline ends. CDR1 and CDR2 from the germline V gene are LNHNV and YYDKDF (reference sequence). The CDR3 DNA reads TGTGCCACCAGCAGAGATCGGTTGCGGGTCGCCTACGAGCAGTACTTC. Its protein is CATSRDRLRVAYEQYF.

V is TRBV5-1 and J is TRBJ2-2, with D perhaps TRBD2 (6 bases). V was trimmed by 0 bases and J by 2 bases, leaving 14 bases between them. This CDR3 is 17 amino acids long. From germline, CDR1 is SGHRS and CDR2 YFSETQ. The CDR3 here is CASSLGHRDLNTGELFF. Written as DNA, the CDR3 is TGCGCCAGCAGCTTGGGGCACCGGGACTTAAACACCGGGGAGCTGTTTTTT.

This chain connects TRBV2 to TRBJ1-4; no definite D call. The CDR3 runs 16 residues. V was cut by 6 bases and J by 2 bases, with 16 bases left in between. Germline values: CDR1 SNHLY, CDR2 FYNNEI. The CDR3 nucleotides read TGTGCCAGCAGGGAACGACACGAGGGTACTAATGAAAAACTGTTTTTT. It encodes CASRERHEGTNEKLFF.

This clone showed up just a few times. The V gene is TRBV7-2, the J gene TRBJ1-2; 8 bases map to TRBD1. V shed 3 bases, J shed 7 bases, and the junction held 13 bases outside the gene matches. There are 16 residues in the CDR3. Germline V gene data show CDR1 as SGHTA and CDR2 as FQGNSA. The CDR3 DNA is TGTGCCAGCAGCTTCAACCGGGACAGGCTGGGATCTGGCTACACCTTC. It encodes CASSFNRDRLGSGYTF.